Below are 30 T cell receptor beta chains sequenced from a single sample in a study of CD8 T cells in Susac syndrome. When the RNA was reverse transcribed, random hexamers were used with an input of roughly 0.45 to 1 ug. MiXCR was run by TCRdb on the immunoSEQ multiplex PCR reads, yielding one entry per CDR3 protein. This repertoire shows about 200,000 distinct CDR3 sequences, roughly 95% found once; its top ten account for about 0.087%. Sample: CD4+ T cells from PBMCs. The receptors shown here come from a human donor with multiple sclerosis.

This rearrangement joins TRBV14 to TRBJ2-4, with TRBD1 identical over 10 bases. Trimming removed 4 bases from V and 4 bases from J; junction bases left unmatched: 10. CDR3 length equals 17 residues. From germline, CDR1 is SGHDN and CDR2 FVKESK. The CDR3 reads CASSRWESGQGKNIQYF. DNA of the CDR3: TGTGCCAGCAGCCGTTGGGAGTCGGGACAGGGGAAAAACATTCAGTACTTC.

The gene calls are TRBV20-1 and TRBJ1-1; no definite D call. Trimming took off 6 bases at V and 0 bases at J, with 11 bases between the two ends. The CDR3 loop spans 13 amino acids. Germline assignment: CDR1 DFQATT and CDR2 SNEGSKA (reference sequence). The CDR3 DNA reads as TGCAGTGCGTCAGACACAGTGAACACTGAAGCTTTCTTT. Protein: CSASDTVNTEAFF.

This chain links TRBV12-3 or TRBV12-4 with TRBJ1-1; 9 nucleotides align to TRBD1. With 5 bases clipped from V and 1 base from J, the junction kept 8 bases outside the gene matches. This CDR3 has 16 amino acids. The CDR3 loop reads CASSDRDRVWNTEAFF. The DNA for the CDR3 is TGTGCCAGCAGTGACCGGGACAGGGTTTGGAACACTGAAGCTTTCTTT.

The rearrangement links TRBV27 to TRBJ2-5, with TRBD1 matching 10 bases. J gave up 8 bases and V 5 bases, and 8 bases lay outside the gene matches. The CDR3 length is 14 residues. Germline values: CDR1 MNHEY, CDR2 SMNVEV (reference sequence). The chain's CDR3 is CASSQRQGAGTQYF. DNA for the CDR3: TGTGCCAGCAGTCAAAGACAGGGGGCAGGTACCCAGTACTTC.

The rearrangement links TRBV5-4 to TRBJ2-1; D unresolved. Germline V gene data show CDR1 as SGHNT and CDR2 as YYREEE (reference sequence). V lost 2 bases, J lost 7 bases, and 13 bases lay in between. The CDR3 runs to 14 residues. The CDR3 protein is CASSFPLNGNEQFF. CDR3 DNA sequence: TGTGCCAGCAGCTTCCCCCTGAACGGTAATGAGCAGTTCTTC. The full variable domain, with the rest looked up from reference TRBV5-4 and TRBJ2-1, is ETGVTQSPTHLIKTRGQQVTLRCSSQSGHNTVSWYQQALGQGPQFIFQYYREEENGRGNFPPRFSGLQFPNYSSELNVNALELDDSALYLCASSFPLNGNEQFFGPGTRLTVL.

The chain carries TRBV19 and TRBJ1-2; 7 bases fit TRBD1. V gave up 7 bases and J gave up 2 bases; unmatched junction bases: 10. The CDR3 is 15 amino acids. Per germline, CDR1 LNHDA and CDR2 SQIVND (reference sequence). Written as DNA, the CDR3 is TGTGCCAGTAAGGAGCAGGGGGTTATAAACTATGGCTACACCTTC. This sequence encodes CASKEQGVINYGYTF.

The chain has TRBV30 and TRBJ2-5; D is unresolved. The CDR3 is 14 residues long. Trimming pared 3 bases from V and 4 bases from J, leaving 15 bases between. Germline values: CDR1 GTSNPN, CDR2 SVGIG (reference sequence). CDR3 sequence (DNA): TGTGCCTGGAGCGGGTTAAGCTCCCGAGAGACCCAGTACTTC. The encoded protein is CAWSGLSSRETQYF.

The V and J genes are TRBV9 and TRBJ1-2, with D uncertain. Germline assignment: CDR1 SGDLS and CDR2 YYNGEE. V lost 4 bases to trimming and J lost 4 bases, with 8 bases between them. The CDR3 has 12 amino acids. The CDR3 DNA follows: TGTGCCAGCAGCCTAAGGACCTATGGCTACACCTTC. As protein: CASSLRTYGYTF.

This clonotype was detected a few times. The rearrangement uses TRBV12-3 or TRBV12-4 and TRBJ2-7, with 7 nucleotides matching TRBD1. After removal of 4 bases from V and 3 bases from J, the junction contained 0 bases not matched to a gene. The CDR3 spans 12 residues. CDR3 in DNA: TGTGCCAGCAGTTGGGACAGCTACGAGCAGTACTTC. Translation gives CASSWDSYEQYF.

J is TRBJ2-3 and V is TRBV5-4; D possibly corresponds to TRBD1 (5 bases). The CDR3 consists of 13 residues. V lost 2 bases and J lost 5, with 9 bases in between. Germline V gives CDR1 SGHNT, CDR2 YYREEE (reference sequence). The CDR3 here is CASSFVGQDTQYF. CDR3 sequence (DNA): TGTGCCAGCAGCTTCGTAGGACAAGATACGCAGTATTTT.

The chain couples TRBV7-2 to TRBJ2-3; TRBD2 aligns across 11 bases. CDR1 SGHTA and CDR2 FQGNSA come from the germline V gene. The CDR3 loop spans 16 amino acids. J gave up 3 bases and V 1 base, and 3 bases lay outside the gene matches. This CDR3 is CASSLVGTSGTDTQYF. CDR3 DNA sequence: TGTGCCAGCAGCTTAGTCGGGACTAGCGGTACAGATACGCAGTATTTT.

The chain joins TRBV30 to TRBJ1-2, with a weak D call TRBD1 (6 bases). The CDR3 extends over 13 amino acids. Trimming cost V 3 bases and J 13 bases, with 21 bases left between them. Germline CDR1 reads GTSNPN; CDR2 reads SVGIG (reference sequence). CDR3 coding DNA: TGTGCCTGGAGCTCAGGACAGACAAGCAGACTCACCTTC. Its translation: CAWSSGQTSRLTF. Full variable domain (remainder filled in from reference TRBV30 and TRBJ1-2): SQTIHQWPATLVQPVGSPLSLECTVEGTSNPNLYWYRQAAGRGLQLLFYSVGIGQISSEVPQNLSASRPQDRQFILSSKKLLLSDSGFYLCAWSSGQTSRLTFGSGTRLTVV.

The rearrangement uses TRBV3-1 and TRBJ2-7; 8 bases map to TRBD2. Per the germline V gene, CDR1 is LGHDT and CDR2 is YNNKEL (reference sequence). This CDR3 region has 16 residues. Trimming cost V 3 bases and J 4 bases; bases outside gene matches: 11. The CDR3 sequence is CASSHSPGLALYEQYF. In DNA form, the CDR3 reads TGTGCCAGCAGCCACTCCCCCGGACTAGCACTATACGAGCAGTACTTC.

The chain recombines TRBV20-1 with TRBJ1-2; D gene ambiguous. The CDR3 is made up of 13 amino acids. V was clipped by 5 bases and J by 6 bases, with 16 bases between them. CDR1 and CDR2 (germline): DFQATT, SNEGSKA (reference sequence). The CDR3 here is CSAPSLDGNGYTF. The CDR3 DNA reads as TGCAGTGCTCCTTCCCTTGACGGTAATGGCTACACCTTC.

The genes are TRBV20-1 and TRBJ2-4; TRBD2 agrees at 8 bases. CDR1 is DFQATT and CDR2 is SNEGSKA in the germline V gene (reference sequence). Unmatched junction bases numbered 15, after V lost 4 bases and J lost 7 bases. The CDR3 has 16 amino acids. The CDR3 DNA follows: TGCAGTGCTAAACCTAGAAGCGGGAGTGTTTTTAACATTCAGTACTTC. This gives the protein CSAKPRSGSVFNIQYF.

The rearrangement uses TRBV7-2 and TRBJ1-1; perhaps TRBD1 as D (5 bases). There are 14 residues in the CDR3. Trimming pared 7 bases from V and 5 bases from J, leaving 17 bases between. Germline V gene lookup returns CDR1 SGHTA and CDR2 FQGNSA. The CDR3 spells CASTPWQGRTEAFF. CDR3 coding DNA: TGTGCCAGCACCCCTTGGCAGGGAAGGACTGAAGCTTTCTTT.

The chain uses TRBV4-1 and TRBJ1-1; D call uncertain. Germline assignment: CDR1 MGHRA and CDR2 YSYEKL. The CDR3 sequence is 15 residues long. V lost 0 bases and J lost 7, with 15 bases in between. Here the CDR3 DNA reads TGCGCCAGCAGCCAAGATCCTAGGGCGCGGGGTGAAGCTTTCTTT. The encoded protein is CASSQDPRARGEAFF.

The V call is TRBV24-1, the J call TRBJ2-4; D ambiguous. Germline lookup yields CDR1 KGHDR and CDR2 SFDVKD. This CDR3 region has 16 residues. Trimming took 1 base from V and 0 from J, leaving 9 bases between them. This CDR3 is CATSDFGGIAKNIQYF. The CDR3 coding sequence is TGTGCCACCAGTGATTTTGGCGGCATAGCCAAAAACATTCAGTACTTC.

The rearrangement uses TRBV12-3 or TRBV12-4 and TRBJ1-5; 9 bases map to TRBD1. After removal of 7 bases from V and 4 bases from J, the junction contained 8 bases not matched to a gene. The CDR3 loop spans 15 amino acids. The CDR3 DNA follows: TGTGCCAGCACCAATCGACAGGGGGGGAATCAGCCCCAGCATTTT. Protein product: CASTNRQGGNQPQHF.

The chain uses TRBV19 and TRBJ2-1; TRBD2 aligns across 12 bases. After removal of 7 bases from V and 7 bases from J, the junction contained 8 bases not matched to a gene. Germline V gene lookup returns CDR1 LNHDA and CDR2 SQIVND (reference sequence). There are 15 residues in the CDR3. The CDR3 is CASTPLAGGRNEQFF. DNA of the CDR3: TGTGCCAGTACCCCACTAGCGGGAGGAAGGAATGAGCAGTTCTTC.

The chain joins TRBV20-1 to TRBJ2-3; D may correspond to TRBD1 or TRBD2 (6 bases each). CDR3 length: 15 amino acids. The germline CDR1 and CDR2 sequences are DFQATT and SNEGSKA (reference sequence). V was trimmed by 3 bases and J by 2 bases, leaving 15 bases between them. The CDR3 nucleotides are TGCAGTGCTAGCGAGGGGGGTAGGATCACAGATACGCAGTATTTT. Its protein is CSASEGGRITDTQYF.

The CDR3 DNA sequence: TGTGCCAGCAGCCAAGTGAGCGGGGGGAGCACAGATACGCAGTATTTT. Amino acids: CASSQVSGGSTDTQYF. The chain has TRBV3-1 and TRBJ2-3, with 9 bases fitting TRBD2. Germline lookup yields CDR1 LGHDT and CDR2 YNNKEL (reference sequence). This CDR3 has 16 amino acids. Losses at the gene ends were 1 base for V and 0 bases for J; bases not matched to a gene: 2.

The rearrangement links TRBV10-3 to TRBJ2-5; the D is unclear. CDR3 length equals 11 residues. V was clipped by 6 bases and J by 7 bases, with 9 bases between them. Looked up from germline, CDR1 is ENHRY and CDR2 is SYGVKD. In nucleotides, the CDR3 is TGTGCCATCAGGACGGAGCGGACCCAGTACTTC. Translated, it gives CAIRTERTQYF.

The V gene is TRBV20-1, the J gene TRBJ2-7; D may be TRBD2 (5 bases). V dropped 6 bases and J dropped 2 bases, with 14 bases sitting between them. The CDR3 runs to 13 residues. Germline-derived CDR1 and CDR2 are DFQATT and SNEGSKA (reference sequence). The CDR3 is CSALPPGAYEQYF. For the CDR3, the DNA is TGCAGTGCCTTACCCCCCGGGGCCTACGAGCAGTACTTC.

CDR3 sequence (DNA): TGCAGCGTTGAGGGCAGAAAAGGGGAGAGCTCCTACGAGCAGTACTTC. Translating it yields CSVEGRKGESSYEQYF. The J gene is TRBJ2-7, the V gene TRBV29-1; D is tentatively TRBD1 or TRBD2 (5 bases each). Trimming cost V 3 bases and J 0 bases, with 18 bases left between them. Germline CDR1 and CDR2: SQVTM and ANQGSEA. CDR3 length equals 16 residues.

The chain links TRBV5-1 to TRBJ1-4, with a tentative D call TRBD1 (5 bases). V lost 4 bases and J lost 6, with 13 bases in between. CDR3 size: 14 residues. CDR1 and CDR2 (germline): SGHRS, YFSETQ. The CDR3 nucleotides read TGCGCCAGCAGCGGGGGTGCGGGGGATGAAAAACTGTTTTTT. Amino acid sequence: CASSGGAGDEKLFF.

This chain links TRBV3-1 with TRBJ2-1, with a tentative D call TRBD2 (5 bases). The CDR3 extends over 13 amino acids. The V end lost 2 bases, the J end lost 5 bases, and 7 bases lay between the germline ends. Germline V lookup: CDR1 LGHDT, CDR2 YNNKEL (reference sequence). Here the CDR3 DNA reads TGTGCCAGCAGCCAAACTAGGGACAATGAGCAGTTCTTC. Translating it yields CASSQTRDNEQFF.

The V call is TRBV29-1, the J call TRBJ2-6, with D possibly TRBD1 on 6 matching bases. Germline loops: CDR1 SQVTM, CDR2 ANQGSEA. The V end was cut by 7 bases, the J end by 2 bases, with 18 bases between. The CDR3 length is 16 residues. The CDR3 DNA sequence: TGCAGCGCCTCCACCCAGGGGAAAACTGGGGCCAACGTCCTGACTTTC. Its protein is CSASTQGKTGANVLTF. Together with reference TRBV29-1 and TRBJ2-6, the CDR3 gives the full variable domain: SAVISQKPSRDICQRGTSLTIQCQVDSQVTMMFWYRQQPGQSLTLIATANQGSEATYESGFVIDKFPISRPNLTFSTLTVSNMSPEDSSIYLCSASTQGKTGANVLTFGAGSRLTVL.

The rearrangement links TRBV19 to TRBJ2-2; perhaps D is TRBD1 or TRBD2 (5 bases each). The germline CDR1 and CDR2 sequences are LNHDA and SQIVND (reference sequence). The CDR3 is 16 residues long. The germline V and J ends were trimmed by 3 bases and 6 bases, with 17 bases remaining between them. This CDR3 is CASSMGRGHIAGELFF. CDR3 in DNA: TGTGCCAGTAGTATGGGGAGAGGACATATCGCCGGGGAGCTGTTTTTT.

This chain uses TRBV9 with TRBJ1-1, with unresolved D. Germline V gives CDR1 SGDLS, CDR2 YYNGEE. The germline V and J ends were trimmed by 0 bases and 4 bases, with 7 bases remaining between them. This CDR3 is built from 13 residues. The DNA for the CDR3 is TGTGCCAGCAGCGTAGTGACGGGCACTGAAGCTTTCTTT. Translated, it gives CASSVVTGTEAFF.